This T cell receptor beta chain appears in the sequencing data of a study of post-analysis software for immune sequencing data. The overall study: The disease courses covered relapsing-remitting, secondary progressive and progressive-relapsing multiple sclerosis. Study-wide results and caveats: People with multiple sclerosis had a significantly lower normalized Chao1 diversity than controls did. F measure clustering grouped samples strongly by preparation batch. With TRBV5-6, TRBV5-1 and TRBV20-1 included, about 5 TRBV segments were more frequent in patients than in controls.

Trimming at V came to 0 bases and at J to 8 bases, leaving 9 bases not matched to a gene. Germline-derived CDR1 and CDR2 are MNHEY and SVGAGI. The CDR3 length is 15 residues. This clonotype showed up just a few times. What it recognizes is unknown. Included in the TCR beta cDNA libraries were unique molecular identifiers. Roughly 500,000 cDNA molecules were obtained per 1 to 10 million input T cells. Each CDR3 protein is one row after TCRdb ran MiXCR on the PCR reads. The table has about 770,000 distinct CDR3 sequences, just over 45% seen once. The chain carries TRBV6-5 and TRBJ1-2; 7 bases match TRBD1. This receptor was obtained from a girl aged 5 to 17 with multiple sclerosis. The source material was blood. The CDR3, as DNA: TGTGCCAGCAGTTACTCGACGCAGGGGGGCAAAGGCTACACCTTC. Protein product: CASSYSTQGGKGYTF.